The rows below give T cell receptor beta chains drawn from one sample of a study of T cells after yellow fever vaccination. Using its own MiXCR run on the 5' RACE reads, TCRdb lists one record per CDR3 protein. The data contain roughly 56,000 distinct CDR3 sequences, approximately 6% of them seen just once; the ten biggest clones take up around 30%. This specimen was PBMCs, either bulk or a sorted T-cell subset (CD4+, CD8+, memory, or dextramer-sorted; not recorded which), taken on the day of the yellow fever booster vaccination. The origin of the receptors is a man between 18 and 29 years old who received the YFV17D yellow fever vaccine. CDR3s include the opening cysteine and the closing phenylalanine or tryptophan. The D gene is left open where the match is weak. Expanded clones get a size class; other rows say once, few or many, or leave the size out.

size: many; J: TRBJ1-1; D: .; V: TRBV4-3; DNA: TGCGCCAGCAGCCAATACGGGACGCCCGAGGGGGTGAACACTGAAGCTTTCTTT; CDR3: CASSQYGTPEGVNTEAFF
size: few; J: TRBJ2-3; D: .; V: TRBV11-2; DNA: TGTGCCAGCACCGGTTCCCGGAAAGATACGCAGTATTTT; CDR3: CASTGSRKDTQYF
size: .; J: TRBJ1-6; D: .; V: TRBV9; DNA: TGTGCCAGCAGCGTGCCTAATTCACCCCTCCACTTT; CDR3: CASSVPNSPLHF
size: .; J: TRBJ2-2; D: TRBD2; V: TRBV7-2; DNA: TGTGCCAGCAGCTCGTATGGCCTAGCGGGGACCGGGGAGCTGTTTTTT; CDR3: CASSSYGLAGTGELFF
size: .; J: TRBJ1-2; D: TRBD1; V: TRBV28; DNA: TGTGCCAGCAGTTTTCCGCCCGGGACAGGGACCCGCTACACCTTC; CDR3: CASSFPPGTGTRYTF
size: many; J: TRBJ2-7; D: TRBD2; V: TRBV29-1; DNA: TGCAGCGTTGCAACTAGCGGGGCATACGAGCAGTACTTC; CDR3: CSVATSGAYEQYF
size: .; J: TRBJ2-1; D: .; V: TRBV7-2; DNA: TGTGCCAGCAGCTTAGATTGGCCCCAGAGCTCCTACAATGAGCAGTTCTTC; CDR3: CASSLDWPQSSYNEQFF
size: .; J: TRBJ1-5; D: .; V: TRBV12-3/TRBV12-4; DNA: TGTGCCAGCACCGGGTGGCCCAATCAGCCCCAGCATTTT; CDR3: CASTGWPNQPQHF
size: many; J: TRBJ1-1; D: TRBD1; V: TRBV6-6; DNA: TGTGCCACCGAGGGACAGTCGAACACTGAAGCTTTCTTT; CDR3: CATEGQSNTEAFF
size: many; J: TRBJ2-5; D: TRBD1; V: TRBV7-2; DNA: TGTGCCAGCAGCTTAGGACAGGGGCCCGGGACCCAGTACTTC; CDR3: CASSLGQGPGTQYF
size: few; J: TRBJ2-1; D: .; V: TRBV10-3; DNA: TGTGCCATCAGTGAGTCGTCCAGGGCCCCCTACAATGAGCAGTTCTTC; CDR3: CAISESSRAPYNEQFF
size: many; J: TRBJ2-1; D: .; V: TRBV14; DNA: TGTGCCAGCAGCCAAGAAGTGTTGGGTGAGCAGTTCTTC; CDR3: CASSQEVLGEQFF
size: many; J: TRBJ1-5; D: .; V: TRBV15; DNA: TGTGCCACCAGCAGAGAACGGCGGGGCCAGCCCCAGCATTTT; CDR3: CATSRERRGQPQHF
size: .; J: TRBJ1-1; D: TRBD1; V: TRBV2; DNA: TGTGCCAGCAACAGGGGACTACCGAACACTGAAGCTTTCTTT; CDR3: CASNRGLPNTEAFF
size: many; J: TRBJ2-7; D: TRBD2; V: TRBV4-1; DNA: TGCGCCAGCAGCCAGCGAGCGGGGCTCCCCTACGAGCAGTACTTC; CDR3: CASSQRAGLPYEQYF
size: many; J: TRBJ1-1; D: .; V: TRBV29-1; DNA: TGCAGCGTTGAAGGGGCGGGGGCTCGGACTGAAGCTTTCTTT; CDR3: CSVEGAGARTEAFF
size: few; J: TRBJ2-2; D: .; V: TRBV7-9; DNA: TGTGCCAGCAGCCATCCTAACTATAACCGGGGACCCACCGGGGAGCTGTTTTTT; CDR3: CASSHPNYNRGPTGELFF
size: .; J: TRBJ2-5; D: .; V: TRBV3-1; DNA: TGTGCCAGCAGCCAAGGTGGGAAGCGGGAGACCCAGTACTTC; CDR3: CASSQGGKRETQYF
size: many; J: TRBJ1-4; D: .; V: TRBV5-1; DNA: TGCGCCAGCAGCTGGACATCAGGCCCAACTAATGAAAAACTGTTTTTT; CDR3: CASSWTSGPTNEKLFF
size: .; J: TRBJ1-2; D: .; V: TRBV12-3/TRBV12-4; DNA: TGTGCCAGCAGTCACGCCTCCGGGACGAAGTATGGCTACACCTTC; CDR3: CASSHASGTKYGYTF
size: .; J: TRBJ2-3; D: .; V: TRBV7-9; DNA: TGTGCCAGCAGCTTAGGAAGAGGACAGACCTTCTTCACAGATACGCAGTATTTT; CDR3: CASSLGRGQTFFTDTQYF
size: .; J: TRBJ1-3; D: .; V: TRBV28; DNA: TGTGCCAGCAGTTTACGGTTCTCTGGAAACACCATATATTTT; CDR3: CASSLRFSGNTIYF
size: few; J: TRBJ1-6; D: TRBD1; V: TRBV6-5; DNA: TGTGCCAGCACAGTCAGGGGGAATTCACCCCTCCACTTT; CDR3: CASTVRGNSPLHF
size: many; J: TRBJ2-1; D: TRBD2; V: TRBV5-1; DNA: TGCGCCAGCAGCTTGGAACCGGGACTAGCAGTCGGTGAGCAGTTCTTC; CDR3: CASSLEPGLAVGEQFF
size: many; J: TRBJ2-2; D: .; V: TRBV10-3; DNA: TGTGCCATCAAACGCCGGGACTCCGGGGAGCTGTTTTTT; CDR3: CAIKRRDSGELFF
size: few; J: TRBJ1-2; D: .; V: TRBV7-9; DNA: TGTGCCAGCAGGCCCCGGCTCCATGGCTACACCTTC; CDR3: CASRPRLHGYTF
size: many; J: TRBJ1-4; D: .; V: TRBV4-3; DNA: TGCGCCAGCAGCCAAGATTTGGGGGCAAGGATGATTGAACTGTTTTTT; CDR3: CASSQDLGARMIELFF
size: many; J: TRBJ2-7; D: .; V: TRBV7-9; DNA: TGTGCCAGCAGCTTAGGGGGAAACCGGAGAGAGCAGTACTTC; CDR3: CASSLGGNRREQYF
size: many; J: TRBJ2-1; D: TRBD2; V: TRBV2; DNA: TGTGCCAGCAGTGAAGCGCTTCGACTAGCGGAGCGAACATACAATGAGCAGTTCTTC; CDR3: CASSEALRLAERTYNEQFF
size: many; J: TRBJ2-1; D: TRBD2; V: TRBV18; DNA: TGTGCCAGCTCACCGTTGACTAGCGGTGGGGGGGCCTTCAATGAGCAGTTCTTC; CDR3: CASSPLTSGGGAFNEQFF
size: .; J: TRBJ2-3; D: .; V: TRBV9; DNA: TGTGCCAGCAGCCAAACACCCGTCTTACTCACAGATACGCAGTATTTT; CDR3: CASSQTPVLLTDTQYF
size: many; J: TRBJ2-7; D: TRBD2; V: TRBV9; DNA: TGTGCCAGCAGCGTAGAGCCCAGCGGGGGTGGCGAGCAGTACTTC; CDR3: CASSVEPSGGGEQYF
size: many; J: TRBJ1-6; D: TRBD1; V: TRBV6-5; DNA: TGTGCCAGCACGACAGGGTTCAATTCACCCCTCCACTTT; CDR3: CASTTGFNSPLHF
size: many; J: TRBJ1-4; D: .; V: TRBV28; DNA: TGTGCCAGCAGCCGCTTTAGGGGCAGTGAAAAACTGTTTTTT; CDR3: CASSRFRGSEKLFF
size: many; J: TRBJ2-5; D: .; V: TRBV12-3/TRBV12-4; DNA: TGTGCCAGCAACCCTAGAGGGGGAGTAGAGACCCAGTACTTC; CDR3: CASNPRGGVETQYF
size: .; J: TRBJ2-1; D: TRBD1; V: TRBV4-1; DNA: TGCGCCAGCAGGGAGACAGGGACCTACAATGAGCAGTTCTTC; CDR3: CASRETGTYNEQFF
size: .; J: TRBJ2-2; D: TRBD1; V: TRBV4-2; DNA: TGTGCCAGCAGCCAAGATCACAGGGGGCACACCGGGGAGCTGTTTTTT; CDR3: CASSQDHRGHTGELFF
size: many; J: TRBJ2-3; D: .; V: TRBV7-2; DNA: TGTGCCAGCAGCCCAGTAGTGGGCACAGATACGCAGTATTTT; CDR3: CASSPVVGTDTQYF
size: few; J: TRBJ2-3; D: TRBD2; V: TRBV7-3; DNA: TGTGCCAGCAGCTTAGTTCTTCGGGGGGGCTTTGATACGCAGTATTTT; CDR3: CASSLVLRGGFDTQYF
size: few; J: TRBJ2-5; D: TRBD1; V: TRBV20-1; DNA: TGCAGTGCTGTGAGCGGGGGACAGGGGAGGGAGACCCAGTACTTC; CDR3: CSAVSGGQGRETQYF
size: .; J: TRBJ1-2; D: .; V: TRBV24-1; DNA: TGTGCCACCGTCGCGGGGACACCGAACTATGGCTACACCTTC; CDR3: CATVAGTPNYGYTF
size: many; J: TRBJ1-6; D: .; V: TRBV5-1; DNA: TGCGCCAGCAGCTTTACCCCGGGCTCCTATAATTCACCCCTCCACTTT; CDR3: CASSFTPGSYNSPLHF
size: many; J: TRBJ2-5; D: .; V: TRBV6-2/TRBV6-3; DNA: TGTGCCAGCAGCCCCAGCGGAGGAGAGACCCAGTACTTC; CDR3: CASSPSGGETQYF
size: many; J: TRBJ2-7; D: .; V: TRBV7-9; DNA: TGTGCCAGCAGTTTTACAGGAGGGGGCCACGAGCAGTACTTC; CDR3: CASSFTGGGHEQYF
size: .; J: TRBJ2-2; D: .; V: TRBV5-5; DNA: TGTGCCAGCAGCTTCCCAGCCCTAAACTCCGGGGAGCTGTTTTTT; CDR3: CASSFPALNSGELFF
size: .; J: TRBJ2-2; D: TRBD2; V: TRBV7-6; DNA: TGTGCCAGCAGCCCAGAGGGACTAGCGGGAAGCACCGGGGAGCTGTTTTTT; CDR3: CASSPEGLAGSTGELFF
size: many; J: TRBJ2-3; D: .; V: TRBV29-1; DNA: TGCAGCGTTGTTCGAGGTTTTACAGATACGCAGTATTTT; CDR3: CSVVRGFTDTQYF
size: many; J: TRBJ2-2; D: TRBD2; V: TRBV4-3; DNA: TGCGCCAGCAGCCAAGTCTATAGCGGGGACACCGGGGAGCTGTTTTTT; CDR3: CASSQVYSGDTGELFF
size: many; J: TRBJ2-5; D: TRBD1; V: TRBV20-1; DNA: TGCAGTGCCGCGACAGGGTACCAAGAGACCCAGTACTTC; CDR3: CSAATGYQETQYF
size: many; J: TRBJ1-4; D: .; V: TRBV11-2; DNA: TGTGCCAGCAGCTTAGGGTCTGGGGCTAATGAAAAACTGTTTTTT; CDR3: CASSLGSGANEKLFF
size: many; J: TRBJ2-1; D: .; V: TRBV7-9; DNA: TGTGCCAGCAGCTTAGCTGTGCCAGGTGAGCAGTTCTTC; CDR3: CASSLAVPGEQFF
size: many; J: TRBJ2-3; D: .; V: TRBV7-9; DNA: TGTGCCAGCAGCCTTCCCAAGTCGGCAGATACGCAGTATTTT; CDR3: CASSLPKSADTQYF
size: .; J: TRBJ1-5; D: .; V: TRBV4-1; DNA: TGCGCCAGCAGCCAGCGGGGTTACGAAGACAGCCCGGGGCCCCAGCATTTT; CDR3: CASSQRGYEDSPGPQHF
size: few; J: TRBJ2-1; D: .; V: TRBV10-2; DNA: TGCGCCAGCAGTGAAAGCTCCTACAATGAGCAGTTCTTC; CDR3: CASSESSYNEQFF
size: many; J: TRBJ2-1; D: TRBD2; V: TRBV10-3; DNA: TGTGCCATCAGTGACTGGACTAGTTACAATGAGCAGTTCTTC; CDR3: CAISDWTSYNEQFF